What follows is one T cell receptor (beta chain) and its context. The sample is drawn from a study of shared clonotypes between healthy human individuals. J gave up 6 bases and V 5 bases, and 4 bases lay outside the gene matches. The CDR3 has 12 amino acids. Germline CDR1 and CDR2: SQVTM and ANQGSEA. Only in-frame clones appear in the TCRdb table, and some are missing; sequencing was by immunoSEQ multiplex PCR. Counted here are approximately 710,000 clones, less than 95% occurring once; the ten biggest clones make up roughly 36%. Sequenced material: memory CD8+ T cells from PBMCs. Subset defined: CD45RO+ cells pooled with CCR7-negative TemRA cells. The V gene is TRBV29-1, the J gene TRBJ1-2; the match to TRBD1 covers 9 bases. The clonotype comes from a young man in good health. Some clones in this sample may be carry-over from other donors' samples. As DNA, the CDR3 is TGCAGCGTTTGGGACAGGGATCATGGCTACACCTTC. It translates to CSVWDRDHGYTF.